A single sample is the source of the 4 T cell receptor beta chains below, sequenced in a study of shared clonotypes between healthy human individuals (dated by TCRdb to the early 2020s). The library was built by means of the immunoSEQ multiplex PCR assay. TCRdb provides this immuneACCESS table in a form limited to in-frame rearrangements. Some clones are lacking; in checked studies, under half of them reflect an unresolved V gene, and why the rest are absent is not known. The sample data list about 1.1 million clones, and roughly 77% of these were observed just once. The ten largest clones represent 0.89% of the sample. The sample consisted of memory CD4+ T cells from PBMCs. Explained via the paper, the cell subset or site label denotes: CD45RA-negative fraction. The receptors originated from a man younger than 30 in good health. Some clones in this sample may be carry-over from other donors' samples.

J is TRBJ1-1 and V is TRBV7-2, with unresolved D. The CDR3 is 15 residues long. Trimming removed 0 bases from V and 6 bases from J, with 14 bases in between. Per germline, CDR1 SGHTA and CDR2 FQGNSA. CDR3 DNA: TGTGCCAGCAGCTTAGCGTCCACCCTGGCCGCTGAAGCTTTCTTT. Its protein product is CASSLASTLAAEAFF.

This clone appeared a few times. V gene TRBV5-6 combines with J gene TRBJ2-3; D not resolved. This CDR3 comprises 14 residues. Germline V CDR1 and CDR2: SGHDT, YYEEEE. V gave up 0 bases and J gave up 3 bases, with 8 bases separating them. CDR3 residues: CASSLVILTDTQYF. In nucleotides, the CDR3 is TGTGCCAGCAGCTTGGTGATCTTAACAGATACGCAGTATTTT.

This clone was seen only a few times. The chain carries TRBV14 and TRBJ1-1; perhaps TRBD1 as D (5 bases). This CDR3 has 15 residues. Germline CDR1 reads SGHDN; CDR2 reads FVKESK. V was shortened by 1 base and J by 7 bases, with 16 bases between the two germline ends. The CDR3: CASSQALGRGLEAFF. The DNA for the CDR3 is TGTGCCAGCAGCCAAGCACTCGGGAGGGGCCTTGAAGCTTTCTTT.

J is TRBJ2-3 and V is TRBV5-6; TRBD1 agrees at 7 bases. V shed 4 bases, J shed 5 bases, and the junction held 4 bases outside the gene matches. The CDR3 is 13 amino acids. The germline gives CDR1 SGHDT, CDR2 YYEEEE. Written as DNA, the CDR3 is TGTGCCAGCAGCAGGGGGCTGGTAGATACGCAGTATTTT. As protein: CASSRGLVDTQYF.